Described below is a single T cell receptor (beta chain) sequence and its context. The clone's antigen remains unknown. No base quality information exists; no much larger clone differs at one position. The sample is drawn from a study of shared clonotypes between healthy human individuals (dated by TCRdb to about 2020). For the wider study: A couple of women and three men aged 18 to 49 years were included in the cohort. For each donor, CD4 naive and CD4 memory were each given three plates, CD8 naive was given two plates, and CD8 memory was given one plate. To estimate repertoire size and how much clonotypes are shared between individuals, the study performed deep sequencing of blood TCR repertoires from about five healthy adults. To increase sequencing depth and limit assay-specific biases, TCR repertoire library preparation and sequencing were carried out by different laboratories using diverse techniques. Each donor's leukapheresis produced roughly between roughly 0.85 and 10 billion PBMCs. The investigation overall reported the following: Naive subsets generally had larger estimated clonotype richness than memory subsets. When a few donors were compared, the shared fraction of clonotypes was 5% to 6.5% for naive CD4, approximately 3.5% for naive CD8, about 2.5% for memory CD4, and 0.3% to 0.5% for memory CD8. Sampling was limited to blood, and TCR repertoires in tissue likely differ from TCR repertoires in blood. Compared with non-shared clonotypes, the clonotypes found in all four sorted-subset donors had higher generation probabilities. Even with the large sequencing depth, rarefaction of the sorted-subset datasets indicated that sequencing was incomplete. Because the study included a small number of donors, the genetic and exposure-history diversity represented was limited. Pairwise subsampling led to the expectation that sequencing depth would affect the degree of clonotype sharing among donors.

Using the deep immunoSEQ assay, multiplex PCR amplified TCR CDR3 regions from genomic DNA. Extracted genomic DNA from each cell subset was spread evenly across all wells of several immunoSEQ 96-well plates, with each plate serving as a replicate. For sorted subsets, 150 to 250 ng of genomic DNA, equivalent to around 30,000 T cell genomes, went into each replicate PCR. Purified libraries were measured with a Qubit 3.0 fluorometer, size-checked on a Bioanalyzer 2100, and measured again with the KAPA Library Quantification kit. Each immunoSEQ 96-well plate was sequenced on its own single-read 150-cycle Illumina NextSeq 550 flow cell. The study's processing was this. The immunoSEQ output contained only junctional sequences without quality scores, so filtering could not match that applied to full-length reads. To assign V/J genes and CDR3, sequences were annotated against IMGT germline references using PyIR, a Python wrapper for IgBLAST v1.9. Any read was removed if the V/J assignment was weak (E-value above 1e-6), the CDR3 was missing, or the read contained stop codons, out-of-frame junctions, or ambiguous translated residues. A V3J clonotype was defined by an identical inferred V gene, J gene, and CDR3 amino acid sequence. Percentage overlap between repertoires was computed as shared unique clonotypes divided by the size of the smaller repertoire. Repertoire richness was assessed with RTK rarefaction, the Chao1 estimator, and Recon v2.1 estimates of unobserved clonotypes. OLGA was used to compute generation probabilities for all TCRbeta clonotypes that the gDNA method yielded from four donors. The source is immuneACCESS, and TCRdb retained only in-frame sequences with V and J called. Part of the clones is not carried over; for the studies checked, unresolved V genes explain less than half of this, and the remainder is unexplained. V, J and clone size were drawn from that table, and D and trimming were deduced from the DNA. Within this sample are roughly 2.2 million clones, with just under 95% of them counted one time only. In total, the top ten clones hold about 0.36% of the sample.

The donors were healthy, HIV-negative adults who had no recently reported acute infections or vaccinations. All donors were Caucasian adults living in Nashville, Tennessee, USA. CD4+ T cells were enriched through magnetic negative selection, after which naive cells were positively selected on CD45RA and the remaining negative fraction served as the memory subset. After blood collection by leukapheresis, PBMCs were isolated using Ficoll-Histopaque density gradient centrifugation and then cryopreserved in the vapor phase of liquid nitrogen. Purity and quantity of every magnetically sorted T cell population were checked by analytical flow cytometry. Genomic DNA was isolated from each sorted fraction and quantified by UV absorbance on a Nanodrop 2000c. Trimming leaves V shorter by 6 bases and J shorter by 7 bases, with the junction holding 1 base beyond the gene matches. Per the germline V gene (reference sequence), MNHNY is the CDR1 and SVGAGI is the CDR2. The CDR3 contains 13 residues, cysteine and phenylalanine counted. The sequence is cut down to CDR3 DNA, 39 bases in frame from base 1.

This sequence originates from a man between 18 and 35 years old in good health. Some clones in this sample may be carry-over from other donors' samples. This chain is built from TRBV6-6 and TRBJ1-6, and TRBD1 aligns with 9 junction nucleotides. Sample: naive CD4+ T cells from PBMCs. The intended sense of this specimen's cell subset or site label: CD45RA+ positively selected. The base sequence is TGTGCCAGCAGGGGACAGGGAAATTCACCCCTCCACTTT. Its protein reads: CASRGQGNSPLHF.